This T cell receptor (beta chain) was recorded in a study of T-cell reconstitution after alpha-beta-depleted transplantation in children. Study-level points and caveats: From surviving recipient T cells and thymic progenitors came the high day-60 TCRbeta diversity observed in some patients. Once a year had passed after transplant, T-cell counts and diversity came mostly from newly produced T cells.

This clonotype was counted many times. The antigen is undetermined. TCRbeta library preparation incorporated unique molecular identifiers. Using its own MiXCR run on the PCR reads, TCRdb lists one record per CDR3 protein. The sample holds around 670,000 distinct CDR3 sequences, 13% seen once. Trimming removed 6 bases from V and 4 bases from J, with 12 bases in between. Germline assignment: CDR1 MNHNS and CDR2 SASEGT. The CDR3 loop spans 13 amino acids. The chain has TRBV6-1 and TRBJ1-2; D is undetermined. This sequence was found in a girl aged 2 to 10 with congenital amegakaryocytic thrombocytopenia, due to receive a stem cell transplant. This specimen consisted of PBMCs, obtained before TCRalphabeta/CD19-depleted stem cell transplant. The CDR3 protein is CASSRTAGYGYTF. CDR3 DNA sequence: TGTGCCAGCAGCCGCACTGCAGGCTATGGCTACACCTTC.